This T cell receptor (beta chain) was found in a study of blood T cell repertoires in COVID-19. Background on the study: From the United States, Italy and Spain came samples of acute and convalescent COVID-19. PBMCs, B-cell-depleted T cells, or T cells were the source of the cDNA or gDNA that made up the material.

Per the authors' pipeline: Amplification of reference gene primers was used by the study to estimate nucleated cell counts. Sequenced by immunoSEQ multiplex PCR; TCRdb stores in-frame clones only, minus some. Clone size and the V and J calls come from that table; the DNA yielded D and trimming. The sample shows roughly 480,000 clones, 89% of them seen only once. Those enrolled in Seattle joined during active infection and were followed longitudinally afterward. Sequencing was done on a sample of peripheral blood. This receptor was taken from a man younger than 35 with COVID-19, enrolled during active disease.

DNA for the CDR3: TGCGCCAGCAGCCAAACGCCCATGAGCTCCTACGAGCAGTACTTC. As protein: CASSQTPMSSYEQYF. The chain combines TRBV4-1 with TRBJ2-7; D call uncertain. Trimming took 2 bases from V and 0 from J, leaving 11 bases between them. Per germline, CDR1 MGHRA and CDR2 YSYEKL. This CDR3 is built from 15 residues.